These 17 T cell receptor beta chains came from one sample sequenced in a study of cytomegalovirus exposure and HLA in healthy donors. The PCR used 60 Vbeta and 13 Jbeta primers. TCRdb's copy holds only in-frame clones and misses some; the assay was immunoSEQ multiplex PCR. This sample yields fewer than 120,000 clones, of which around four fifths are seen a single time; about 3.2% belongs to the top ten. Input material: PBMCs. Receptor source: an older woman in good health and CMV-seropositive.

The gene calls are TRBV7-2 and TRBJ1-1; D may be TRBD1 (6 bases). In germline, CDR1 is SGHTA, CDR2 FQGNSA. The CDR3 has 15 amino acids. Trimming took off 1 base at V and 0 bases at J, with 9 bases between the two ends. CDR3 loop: CASSLVGTMNTEAFF. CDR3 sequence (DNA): TGTGCCAGCAGCTTAGTAGGGACAATGAACACTGAAGCTTTCTTT.

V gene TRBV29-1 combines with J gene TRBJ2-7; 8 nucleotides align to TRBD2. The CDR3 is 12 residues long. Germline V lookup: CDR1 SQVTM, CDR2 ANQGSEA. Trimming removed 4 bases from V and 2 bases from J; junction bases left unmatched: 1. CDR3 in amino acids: CSVAGLAYEQYF. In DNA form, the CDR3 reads TGCAGCGTTGCGGGACTAGCCTACGAGCAGTACTTC.

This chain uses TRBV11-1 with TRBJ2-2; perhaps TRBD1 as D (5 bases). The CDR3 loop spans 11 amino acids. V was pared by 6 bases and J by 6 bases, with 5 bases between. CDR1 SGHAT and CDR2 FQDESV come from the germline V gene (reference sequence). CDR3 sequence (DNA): TGTGCCAGCAGGGGGCCCGGGGAGCTGTTTTTT. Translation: CASRGPGELFF.

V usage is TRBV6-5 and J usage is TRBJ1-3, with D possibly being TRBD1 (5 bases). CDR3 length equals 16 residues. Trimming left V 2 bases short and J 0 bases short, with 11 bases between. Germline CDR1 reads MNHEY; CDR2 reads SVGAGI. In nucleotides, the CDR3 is TGTGCCAGCAGTTACCGTGCCACAGGCTCTGGAAACACCATATATTTT. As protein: CASSYRATGSGNTIYF.

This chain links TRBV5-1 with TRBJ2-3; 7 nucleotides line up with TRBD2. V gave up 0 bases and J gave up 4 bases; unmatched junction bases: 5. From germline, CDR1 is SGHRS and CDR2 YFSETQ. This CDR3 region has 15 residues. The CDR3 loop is CASSLGLAAPDTQYF. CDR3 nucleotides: TGCGCCAGCAGCTTGGGACTAGCAGCCCCAGATACGCAGTATTTT.

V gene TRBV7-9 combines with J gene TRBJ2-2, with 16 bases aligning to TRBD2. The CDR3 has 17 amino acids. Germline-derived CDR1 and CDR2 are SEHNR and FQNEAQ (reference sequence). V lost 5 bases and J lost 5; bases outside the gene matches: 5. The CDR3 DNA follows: TGTGCCAGCAGCGGGGGACTAGCGGGAGGGCGTACCGGGGAGCTGTTTTTT. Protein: CASSGGLAGGRTGELFF.

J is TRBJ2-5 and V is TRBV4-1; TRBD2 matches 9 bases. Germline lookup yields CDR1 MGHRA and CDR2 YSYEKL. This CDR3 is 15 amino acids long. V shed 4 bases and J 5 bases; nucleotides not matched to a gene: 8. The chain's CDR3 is CASSRVGSGRETQYF. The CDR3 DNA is TGCGCCAGCAGCCGGGTCGGGAGCGGGAGGGAGACCCAGTACTTC.

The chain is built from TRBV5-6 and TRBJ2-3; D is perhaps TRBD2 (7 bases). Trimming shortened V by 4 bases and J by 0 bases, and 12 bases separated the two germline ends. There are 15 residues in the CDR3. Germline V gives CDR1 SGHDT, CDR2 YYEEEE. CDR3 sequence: CASSMGGGSTDTQYF. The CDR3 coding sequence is TGTGCCAGCAGCATGGGAGGGGGAAGCACAGATACGCAGTATTTT.

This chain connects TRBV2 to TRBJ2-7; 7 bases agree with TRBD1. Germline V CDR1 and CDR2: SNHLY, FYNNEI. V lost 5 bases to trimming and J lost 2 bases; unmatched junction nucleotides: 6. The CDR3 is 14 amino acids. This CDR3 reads CASSYSGTAYEQYF. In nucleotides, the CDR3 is TGTGCCAGCAGTTACTCCGGGACAGCCTACGAGCAGTACTTC.

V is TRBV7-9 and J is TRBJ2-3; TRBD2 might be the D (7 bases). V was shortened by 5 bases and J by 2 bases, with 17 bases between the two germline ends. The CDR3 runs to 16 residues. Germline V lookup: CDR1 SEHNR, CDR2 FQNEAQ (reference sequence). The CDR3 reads CASSPPLGGATDTQYF. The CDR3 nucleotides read TGTGCCAGCAGCCCGCCGCTGGGGGGGGCCACAGATACGCAGTATTTT.

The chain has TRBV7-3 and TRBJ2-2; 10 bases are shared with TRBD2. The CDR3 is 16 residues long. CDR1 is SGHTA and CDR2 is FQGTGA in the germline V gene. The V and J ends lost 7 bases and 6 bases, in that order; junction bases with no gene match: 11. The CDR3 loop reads CASTPRAGGLPGELFF. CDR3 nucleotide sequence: TGTGCCAGCACCCCCCGAGCGGGAGGGCTCCCCGGGGAGCTGTTTTTT.

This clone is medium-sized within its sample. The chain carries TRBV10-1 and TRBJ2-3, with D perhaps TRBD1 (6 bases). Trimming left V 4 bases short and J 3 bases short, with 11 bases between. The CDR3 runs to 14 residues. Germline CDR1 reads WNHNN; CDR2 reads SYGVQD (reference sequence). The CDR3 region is CASSGKGTTDTQYF. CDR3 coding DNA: TGCGCCAGCAGTGGGAAAGGGACAACAGATACGCAGTATTTT.

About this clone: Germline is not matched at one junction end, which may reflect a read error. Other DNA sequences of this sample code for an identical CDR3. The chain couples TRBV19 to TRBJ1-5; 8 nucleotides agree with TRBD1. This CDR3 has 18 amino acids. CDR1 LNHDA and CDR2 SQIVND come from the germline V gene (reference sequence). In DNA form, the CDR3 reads TGCGCCAGTAGTATACCCCCGGACAGGGTCTATAGCAATCAGCCCCAGCATTTT. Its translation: CASSIPPDRVYSNQPQHF.

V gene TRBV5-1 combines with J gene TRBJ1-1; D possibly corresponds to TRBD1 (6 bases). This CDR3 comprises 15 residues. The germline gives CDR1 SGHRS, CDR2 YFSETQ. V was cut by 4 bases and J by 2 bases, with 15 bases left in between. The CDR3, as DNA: TGCGCCAGCAGCCGCGCCACCAGGGGTAACACTGAAGCTTTCTTT. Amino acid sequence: CASSRATRGNTEAFF.

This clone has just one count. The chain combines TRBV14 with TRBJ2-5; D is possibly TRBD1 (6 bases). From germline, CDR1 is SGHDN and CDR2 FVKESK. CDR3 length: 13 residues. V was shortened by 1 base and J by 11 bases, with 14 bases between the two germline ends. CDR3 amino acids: CASSQAQGFVQYF. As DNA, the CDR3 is TGTGCCAGCAGCCAAGCGCAGGGGTTCGTGCAGTACTTC. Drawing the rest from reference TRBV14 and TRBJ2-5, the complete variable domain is EAGVTQFPSHSVIEKGQTVTLRCDPISGHDNLYWYRRVMGKEIKFLLHFVKESKQDESGMPNNRFLAERTGGTYSTLKVQPAELEDSGVYFCASSQAQGFVQYFGPGTRLLVL.

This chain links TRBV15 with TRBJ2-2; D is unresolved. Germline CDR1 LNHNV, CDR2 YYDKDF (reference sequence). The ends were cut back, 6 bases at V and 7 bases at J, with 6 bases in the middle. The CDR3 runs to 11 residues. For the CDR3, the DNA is TGTGCCACCAGGGCTTACGGGGAGCTGTTTTTT. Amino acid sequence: CATRAYGELFF. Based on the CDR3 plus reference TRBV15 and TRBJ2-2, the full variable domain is DAMVIQNPRYQVTQFGKPVTLSCSQTLNHNVMYWYQQKSSQAPKLLFHYYDKDFNNEADTPDNFQSRRPNTSFCFLDIRSPGLGDTAMYLCATRAYGELFFGEGSRLTVL.

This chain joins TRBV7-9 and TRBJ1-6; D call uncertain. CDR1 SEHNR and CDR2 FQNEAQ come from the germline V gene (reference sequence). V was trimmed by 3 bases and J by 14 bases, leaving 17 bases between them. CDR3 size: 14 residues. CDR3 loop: CASSFIPRESSLHF. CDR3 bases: TGTGCCAGCAGCTTCATCCCGCGGGAGAGTTCCCTCCACTTT.